This T cell receptor beta chain is from a study of T cells in Graves' hyperthyroidism and ophthalmopathy. About the study: Peripheral blood was drawn at first diagnosis, prior to all treatment. Overall study results and limits: Ophthalmopathy could be told apart from stable hyperthyroidism with a 13 V-J model.

Template material for amplifying TCR beta CDR3 regions consisted of RNA transcripts. TCR CDR3 regions were first amplified by RT-PCR with HTBI primers. TCRdb re-derived calls from the multiplex PCR reads in MiXCR, one entry per CDR3 protein. The data contain about 400,000 distinct CDR3 sequences, about 15% of them singletons. Based on clinical symptoms, serum thyroxine and TRAb, thyroid ultrasound and orbital computed tomography, diagnoses were reached. The PBMCs were sourced from fresh peripheral blood (around 9.3 ml). V was cut by 3 bases and J by 1 base, with 12 bases left in between. Germline-derived CDR1 and CDR2 are KGHSH and LQKENI. CDR3 length: 15 amino acids. This clonotype has ten or more counts. Its antigen remains unidentified.

This sequence joins TRBV18 and TRBJ1-1, with D perhaps matching TRBD1 (6 bases). Material for sequencing was blood. This receptor was taken from a man younger than 35 with Graves' ophthalmopathy. CDR3 in DNA: TGTGCCAGCTCACCCCCCGGGACACAGAACACTGAAGCTTTCTTT. This codes for CASSPPGTQNTEAFF.